This TCR beta chain originates from a study of cytomegalovirus exposure and HLA in healthy donors (dated by TCRdb to 2017 to 2019). At the level of the whole study: An earlier analysis of approximately 590 of the donors reported 250 to 300 Gb of sequence data and approximately 110 million unique TCR beta sequences from roughly 200 million T cells. Of the roughly 400 genotyped donors, roughly 85% fell in the genetic ancestry cluster associated with self-reported Caucasian donors. The number of typed donors differed by locus: about 620-640 for A, B, C, DRB1 and DQB1; approximately 520 for DQA1; over 600 for DPA1; and approximately 450 for DPB1. A later genetic analysis took genome-wide SNP genotypes for 398 of the 666 donors and used that subset as a discovery cohort. Along with the approximately 700-subject first cohort, a separate validation cohort of roughly 110 different subjects was used. To study patterns of TCR occurrence, a later analysis re-analyzed previously published TCR beta repertoires from 666 donors and added high-resolution HLA genotyping. About five DR-DQ haplotypes were treated as single units for association and clustering because of strong linkage in the cohort. High-throughput TCR immunosequencing, statistical association of individual TCRs with disease status, and machine learning were combined to predict cytomegalovirus infection status. Approximately 330 gigabases of sequencing data and around 85 million unique TCR sequences made up an early release that covered under 750 HLA-typed donors. Rather than using new phenotypic data, the later analysis identified candidate immune exposures from TCR beta sequences and from how often those sequences occurred across donors. The study profiled the T cell repertoires of hundreds of subjects by immunosequencing and related them to cytomegalovirus serostatus. To decide whether each TCR beta V gene segment behaved as functional or pseudogenic, an earlier analysis of nearly 600 of the donors relied on high-throughput TCR beta sequencing. Class I and class II HLA loci were covered by the typing at four-digit resolution. The study aimed to test whether signatures of past pathogen exposure could be identified by cataloging public T cell receptors. Every discovery cohort repertoire had been produced on one sequencing platform. Across approximately 400 genotyped donors of the cohort, an average of approximately 220,000 unique TCR beta nucleotide sequences per donor were sequenced, and roughly 20% of those sequences were non-productive. Alongside the repertoire data, information on donor age, sex, ethnicity and CMV serostatus was compiled. The paper's findings and limits, for the study overall: While some public TCRs were present in many individuals, most TCR sequences turned up only very rarely across donors. Assigning TCR associations to individual alleles was difficult when HLA alleles, especially DR and DQ, strongly co-occurred. In this cohort, only TCR beta chains were sequenced, and detectable features were limited by the absence of alpha or paired-chain data. A further reported finding was that TCR beta sequences accurately predicted the HLA-A and HLA-B alleles for most subjects in the first cohort. Broadly in line with IMGT annotations, most TCR beta V segments showed up in productive rearrangements about 90% or about 30% of the time in an earlier analysis of 587 of the donors. In a later analysis, most CMV-associated TCR beta chains were found to appear HLA-restricted, with HLA associations seemingly driven largely by CMV exposure. Roughly uniform sequencing depth across donors was assumed in presence/absence analyses, although this assumption may not hold. CMV serostatus was the only immune exposure information available for the cohort. Because counts were too low, roughly 17 rarely observed V segments, including chromosome 9 orphons, were left out of the earlier analysis of roughly 600 of the donors. HLA typing was unavailable for some donors at each locus, so association tests used only the typed subset. Some IMGT-functional V segments, including TRBV6-2 and TRBV6-3, could not be distinguished by the 87-base-pair reads and were therefore excluded. A later analysis found that HLA-associated TCR beta chains were more clonally expanded and had lower generation probabilities than equally common non-associated chains. The study gave a list of 150 to 200 TCR beta chains associated with cytomegalovirus. Correlated functional status among segregating V segments might be attributable to linkage disequilibrium, but an unknown experimental factor could not be ruled out. Three of the identified cytomegalovirus-associated TCR beta chains were confirmed in vitro to be specific for cytomegalovirus antigens. In a later analysis, some 17,000 TCR beta sequences were associated with specific HLA alleles at a false discovery rate of 0.05. Several of the top co-occurrence clusters appeared to be linked to parvovirus B19, influenza, CMV and Epstein-Barr virus, according to a later analysis. In a later analysis, TCR association rates were found to vary across HLA loci, with the most associated TCRs seen for DRB1 alleles and the fewest for HLA-C alleles. Cytomegalovirus status was reported to be diagnosed by the classifier with high specificity and sensitivity in both the original and validation cohorts. In a later genetic analysis, fewer N-insertions in productive TCRs were reported among donors in an Asian-associated ancestry cluster than the roughly 640-donor mean. A cluster of highly shared sequence variants was judged likely to be a technical artifact of the sequencing pipeline. In a later genetic analysis, a missense DCLRE1C variant was associated with V-gene and J-gene trimming of TCR beta chains, and the association was replicated in an independent cohort. According to the authors, the approach could potentially be generalized to other disease states and immunological phenotypes.

The junction shows trimming of 5 bases on V and 0 bases on J, and the gene matches do not reach 4 bases of it. The CDR3 has 16 amino acids, counting the end cysteine and phenylalanine. CDR3 DNA only is kept here, 48 bases in frame from base 1. The germline V gene (reference sequence) specifies MNHEY as CDR1 and SMNVEV as CDR2. The cohort comprised some 700 healthy bone marrow donors. At the time of sampling, every cohort member was nominally healthy, though immune exposures that went unrecorded were likely present. The donor was CMV seronegative and belonged to the group of more than 300 seronegative cohort members. Each donor provided a peripheral blood sample, and peripheral blood mononuclear cells were used for TCR beta sequencing. The Qiagen DNeasy Blood Extraction Kit was used to extract genomic DNA from the blood cell samples. The method was the immunoSEQ multiplex PCR assay. For the multiplex PCR, a mixture combining 60 forward primers for TCR Vbeta segments and 13 reverse primers for TCR Jbeta segments was used. A multiplex PCR assay on genomic DNA amplified the CDR3 region of rearranged TCR beta genes. The amplified TCR beta libraries were sequenced on the Illumina HiSeq System as 87-base-pair reads. The paper's processing steps were these. A later analysis counted about 80 million unique TCR beta chains across the 666 repertoires, and roughly 9.9 million of these chains were shared by at least two donors. To remove PCR and sequencing errors, raw reads were error-corrected and collapsed into unique sequences using a nearest-neighbor algorithm that merged closely related sequences. V, D and J gene segments were assigned by aligning CDR3 sequences to IMGT reference sequences. For a sequence to be retained, at least a six-nucleotide match to both a V gene segment and a J gene segment was required. Rearrangements were classified as productive when the CDR3 lacked stop codons and remained in frame with V and J, and all other rearrangements were classified as non-productive. Following IMGT convention, CDR3 was defined as the stretch from the second conserved V-encoded cysteine up to the conserved J-encoded phenylalanine. In an earlier analysis of around 600 of the donors, sequences lacking an unambiguous match to a single V gene segment were excluded. An earlier analysis of 500 to 600 of the donors classified V segments as functional when productive rearrangements were above 56.7% and as segregating when the standard deviation between donors was above 5%. A statistical classification framework was developed to diagnose cytomegalovirus status using the catalog of TCR beta chain sequences. In a later analysis, TCR nucleotide sequences were compared against IMGT/GENE-DB human TR gene sequences so that V and J genes could be assigned. In a later analysis, CDR3 sequences and most-parsimonious VDJ recombination scenarios were assigned using the TCRdist pipeline. A later analysis defined each TCR beta chain by its CDR3 amino acid sequence plus V-gene family, and excluded reads lacking a unique V-gene family. As a way to deal with suspected cross-contamination and a sequencing artifact, a later analysis dropped over 550 nucleotide sequences that were highly shared and had low generation probability. A later analysis calculated a clonal expansion index for each public chain from normalized within-repertoire ranks of inferred template counts. In a later analysis, generation probabilities were computed using a VDJ recombination model fitted to out-of-frame rearrangements, and the results were checked against IGoR. In a later analysis, TCR-TCR, TCR-HLA and TCR-CMV co-occurrence was scored with hypergeometric tests, and a repertoire-size bias correction was applied to TCR pairs. In a later analysis, false discovery rates were estimated by permuting HLA or CMV assignments 20 times. In a later analysis, co-occurring TCRs were grouped using DBSCAN, with TCRdist sequence similarity added in when clustering inside HLA-allele-positive subsets. Co-occurrence clustering excluded repertoires with fewer than 30,000 or more than 120,000 public chains, plus five with anomalous nucleotide sharing. TCRdb holds this immuneACCESS table with in-frame rearrangements only. Some clones are missing; in checked studies, unresolved V genes explain under half, and the rest has no known cause. V and J calls and clone size are copied from that table; D and trimming were computed from the DNA. This sample holds some 170,000 clones; 60% to 80% were observed only once. The ten largest clones take up 1.3% to 1.5% of the sample.

To note about this clone: Its antigen is not yet known. Base qualities are missing; no much larger clone stands one base away.

The rearranged chain carries TRBV27 and TRBJ2-3; TRBD2 aligns with 11 central bases. The specimen sequenced was PBMCs. This receptor was obtained from a man aged 55 to 69 in good health and CMV-seronegative. CDR3 loop: CASSPLAGGSTDTQYF. In nucleotide form, the sequence is TGTGCCAGCAGTCCCCTAGCGGGGGGCAGCACAGATACGCAGTATTTT.